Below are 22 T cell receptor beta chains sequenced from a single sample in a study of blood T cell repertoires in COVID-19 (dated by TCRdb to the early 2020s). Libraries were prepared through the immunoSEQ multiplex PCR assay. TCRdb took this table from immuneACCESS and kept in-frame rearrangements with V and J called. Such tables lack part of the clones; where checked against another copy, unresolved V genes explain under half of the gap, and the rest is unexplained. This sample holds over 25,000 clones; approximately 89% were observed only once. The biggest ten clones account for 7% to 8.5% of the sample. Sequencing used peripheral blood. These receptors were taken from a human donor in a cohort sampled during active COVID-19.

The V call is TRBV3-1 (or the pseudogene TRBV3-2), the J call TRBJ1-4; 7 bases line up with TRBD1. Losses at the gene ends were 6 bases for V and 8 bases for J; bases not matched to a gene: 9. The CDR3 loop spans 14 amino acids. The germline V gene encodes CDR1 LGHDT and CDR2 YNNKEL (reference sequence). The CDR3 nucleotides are TGTGCCAGCAGTCCGTGGACAGGCCAGGAAAAACTGTTTTTT. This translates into CASSPWTGQEKLFF.

The CDR3 bases are TGCAGCGTTGCCTCCAACCCGGGGGTAAGGGGCGAGACCCAGTACTTC. Translating gives CSVASNPGVRGETQYF. The chain employs TRBV29-1 and TRBJ2-5; tentatively, D is TRBD2 (6 bases). The germline gives CDR1 SQVTM, CDR2 ANQGSEA. The CDR3 loop spans 16 amino acids. V was pared by 4 bases and J by 5 bases, with 23 bases between.

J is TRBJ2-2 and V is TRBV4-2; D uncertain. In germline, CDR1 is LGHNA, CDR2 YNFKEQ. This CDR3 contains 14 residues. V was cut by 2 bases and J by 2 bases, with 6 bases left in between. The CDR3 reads CASSQQRNTGELFF. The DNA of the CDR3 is TGTGCCAGCAGCCAACAGCGAAACACCGGGGAGCTGTTTTTT.

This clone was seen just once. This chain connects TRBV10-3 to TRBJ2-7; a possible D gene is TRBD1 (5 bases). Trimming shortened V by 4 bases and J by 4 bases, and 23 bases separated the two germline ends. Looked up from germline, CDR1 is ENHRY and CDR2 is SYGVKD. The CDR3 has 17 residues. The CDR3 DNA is TGTGCCATCAGTGCCCGAAACCGCCAGGGTTCCGTTTACGAGCAGTACTTC. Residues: CAISARNRQGSVYEQYF.

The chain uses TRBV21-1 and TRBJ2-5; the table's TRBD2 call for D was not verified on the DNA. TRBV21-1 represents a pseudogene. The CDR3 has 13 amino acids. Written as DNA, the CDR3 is TGTGCCAGCAGCAATGACGGGTTAGAGACCCAGTACTTC. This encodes CASSNDGLETQYF.

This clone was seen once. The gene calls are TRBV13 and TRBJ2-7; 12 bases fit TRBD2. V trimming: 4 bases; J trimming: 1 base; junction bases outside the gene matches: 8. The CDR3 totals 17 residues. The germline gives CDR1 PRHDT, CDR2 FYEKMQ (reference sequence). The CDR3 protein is CASSSRTSGTLSYEQYF. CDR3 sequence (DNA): TGTGCCAGCAGCTCTCGGACTAGCGGGACGTTATCCTACGAGCAGTACTTC.

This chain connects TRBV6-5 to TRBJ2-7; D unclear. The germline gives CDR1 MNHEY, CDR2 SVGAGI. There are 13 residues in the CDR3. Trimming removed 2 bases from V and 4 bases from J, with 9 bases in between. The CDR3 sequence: CASSYGHYYEQYF. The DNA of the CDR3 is TGTGCCAGCAGTTACGGGCATTATTACGAGCAGTACTTC.

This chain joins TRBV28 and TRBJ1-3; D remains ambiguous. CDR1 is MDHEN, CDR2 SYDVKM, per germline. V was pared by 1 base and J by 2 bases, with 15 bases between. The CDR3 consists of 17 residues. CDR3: CASSLFARRGPGNTIYF. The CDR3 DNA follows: TGTGCCAGCAGTTTATTCGCCCGGCGAGGTCCTGGAAACACCATATATTTT.

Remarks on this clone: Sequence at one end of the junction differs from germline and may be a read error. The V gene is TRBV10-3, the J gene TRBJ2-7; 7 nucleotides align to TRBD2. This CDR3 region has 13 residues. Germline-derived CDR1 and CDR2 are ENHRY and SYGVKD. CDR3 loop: CAIGERGDYEQYF. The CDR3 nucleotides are TGTGCCATCGGTGAGCGGGGAGACTACGAGCAGTACTTC.

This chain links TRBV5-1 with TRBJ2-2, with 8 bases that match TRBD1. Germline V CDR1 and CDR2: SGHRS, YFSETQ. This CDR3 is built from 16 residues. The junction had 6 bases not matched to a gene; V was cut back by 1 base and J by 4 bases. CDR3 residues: CASSLLQGGGTGELFF. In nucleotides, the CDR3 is TGCGCCAGCAGCTTGCTACAGGGGGGCGGCACCGGGGAGCTGTTTTTT.

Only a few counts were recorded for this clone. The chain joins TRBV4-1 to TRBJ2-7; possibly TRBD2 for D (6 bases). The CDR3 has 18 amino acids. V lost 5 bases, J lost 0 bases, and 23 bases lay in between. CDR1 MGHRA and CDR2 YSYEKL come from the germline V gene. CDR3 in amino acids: CASSFFPKMRGSSYEQYF. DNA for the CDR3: TGCGCCAGCAGCTTCTTCCCCAAGATGCGGGGAAGCTCCTACGAGCAGTACTTC.

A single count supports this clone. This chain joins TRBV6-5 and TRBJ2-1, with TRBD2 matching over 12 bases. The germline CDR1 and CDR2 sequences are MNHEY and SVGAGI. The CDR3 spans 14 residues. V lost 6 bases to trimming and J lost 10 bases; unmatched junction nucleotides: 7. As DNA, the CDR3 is TGTGCCAGCAGGGCTAGCGGGGGGGCCAGGGAGCAGTTCTTC. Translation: CASRASGGAREQFF.

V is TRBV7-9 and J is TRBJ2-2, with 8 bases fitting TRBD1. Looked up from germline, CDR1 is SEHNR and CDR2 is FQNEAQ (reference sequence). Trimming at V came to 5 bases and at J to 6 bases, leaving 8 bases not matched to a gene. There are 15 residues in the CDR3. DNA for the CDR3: TGTGCCAGCAGCGTAAGGACAGGGAGCGCCGGGGAGCTGTTTTTT. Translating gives CASSVRTGSAGELFF.

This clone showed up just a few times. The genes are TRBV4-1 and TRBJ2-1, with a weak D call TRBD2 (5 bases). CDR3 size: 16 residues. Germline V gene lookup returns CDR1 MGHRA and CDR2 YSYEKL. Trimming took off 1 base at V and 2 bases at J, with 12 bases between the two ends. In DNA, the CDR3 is TGCGCCAGCAGCCAAGGGACTCCGGGCGCCTACAATGAGCAGTTCTTC. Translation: CASSQGTPGAYNEQFF.

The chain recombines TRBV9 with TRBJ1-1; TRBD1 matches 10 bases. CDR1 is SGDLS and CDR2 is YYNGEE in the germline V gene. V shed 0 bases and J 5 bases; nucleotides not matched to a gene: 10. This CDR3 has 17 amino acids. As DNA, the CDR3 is TGTGCCAGCAGCGTAGCTGAAGACAGGGGGCTAGGGACTGAAGCTTTCTTT. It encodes CASSVAEDRGLGTEAFF.

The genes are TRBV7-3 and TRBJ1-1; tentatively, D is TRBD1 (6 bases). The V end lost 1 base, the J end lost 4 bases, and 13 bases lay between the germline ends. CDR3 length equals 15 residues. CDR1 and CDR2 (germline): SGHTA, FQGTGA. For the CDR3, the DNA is TGTGCCAGCAGCTTAATGGGGGCGCCGGGCACTGAAGCTTTCTTT. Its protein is CASSLMGAPGTEAFF.

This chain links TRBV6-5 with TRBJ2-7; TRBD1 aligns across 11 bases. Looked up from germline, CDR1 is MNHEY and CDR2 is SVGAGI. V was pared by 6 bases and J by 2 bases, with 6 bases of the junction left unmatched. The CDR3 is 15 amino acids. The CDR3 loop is CASSWDRGRAYEQYF. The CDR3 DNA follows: TGTGCCAGCAGCTGGGACAGGGGGAGGGCCTACGAGCAGTACTTC.

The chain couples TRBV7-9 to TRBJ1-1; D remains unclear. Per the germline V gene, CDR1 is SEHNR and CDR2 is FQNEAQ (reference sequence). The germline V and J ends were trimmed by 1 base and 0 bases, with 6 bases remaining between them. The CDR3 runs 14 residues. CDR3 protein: CASSLGRVNTEAFF. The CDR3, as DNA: TGTGCCAGCAGCTTAGGGAGGGTGAACACTGAAGCTTTCTTT.

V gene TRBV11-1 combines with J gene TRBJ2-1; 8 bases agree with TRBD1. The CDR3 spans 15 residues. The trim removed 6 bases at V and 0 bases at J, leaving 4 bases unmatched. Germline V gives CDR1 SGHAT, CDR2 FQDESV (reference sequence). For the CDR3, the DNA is TGTGCCAGCAGGCTACAGGGGGACTCCTACAATGAGCAGTTCTTC. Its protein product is CASRLQGDSYNEQFF.

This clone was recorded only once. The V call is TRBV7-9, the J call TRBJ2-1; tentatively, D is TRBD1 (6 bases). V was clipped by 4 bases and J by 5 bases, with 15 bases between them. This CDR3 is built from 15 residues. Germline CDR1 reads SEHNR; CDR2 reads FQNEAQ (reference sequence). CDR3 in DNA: TGTGCCAGCAGCTCGACCGCTCCAGGGGACAATGAGCAGTTCTTC. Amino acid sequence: CASSSTAPGDNEQFF.

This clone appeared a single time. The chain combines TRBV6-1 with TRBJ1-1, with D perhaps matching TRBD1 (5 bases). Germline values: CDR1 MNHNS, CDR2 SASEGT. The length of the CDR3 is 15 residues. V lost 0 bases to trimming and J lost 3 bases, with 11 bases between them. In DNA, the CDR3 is TGTGCCAGCAGTGAAGCGCTCGGGGGGGACACTGAAGCTTTCTTT. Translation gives CASSEALGGDTEAFF.

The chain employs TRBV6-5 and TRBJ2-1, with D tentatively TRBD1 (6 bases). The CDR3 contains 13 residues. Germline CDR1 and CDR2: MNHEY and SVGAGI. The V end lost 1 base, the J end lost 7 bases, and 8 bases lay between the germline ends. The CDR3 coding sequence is TGTGCCAGCAGTTACTGGGGGACAAATGAGCAGTTCTTC. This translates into CASSYWGTNEQFF.